One and the same sample provided the 9 T cell receptor beta chains below, sequenced in a study of T-cell memory formation after mild COVID-19 (dated by TCRdb to the early 2020s). Library creation used 5' RACE. TCRdb names Illumina NovaSeq 6000 as the instrument used. The public reads were reprocessed in TCRdb via fastp at Q25 and MiXCR, keeping in-frame beta chains. Merged by CDR3 protein, the rows form single entries marked with the most common genes and DNA. The sample data list about 360,000 distinct CDR3 sequences, and approximately 13% of these were observed just once. The leading ten clones occupy about 22% of the sample. The sequencing sample was made of PBMCs or a T cell subset sorted from them (not recorded which). The source of these receptors is a young man who had mild COVID-19 (a few samples of this study predate the infection). The sample titles of this study are shuffled in the database, so cell type and time point are left out; the donor was told from shared clones.

This clonotype has at least ten counts. This CDR3 is CASFGTGAYEQYF. The DNA for the CDR3 is TGTGCCAGCTTCGGGACAGGGGCCTACGAGCAGTACTTC. This sequence joins TRBV3-1 and TRBJ2-7, with 10 bases matching TRBD1. The CDR3 spans 13 residues. V dropped 8 bases and J dropped 2; count of bases not matched to a gene: 3. Germline CDR1 and CDR2: LGHDT and YNNKEL (reference sequence).

V and J are TRBV6-1 and TRBJ2-1; 14 bases match TRBD2. Germline V gene lookup returns CDR1 MNHNS and CDR2 SASEGT. Germline trimming cut 7 bases from V and 7 bases from J; bases unmatched to any gene: 6. There are 15 residues in the CDR3. The CDR3 DNA is TGTGCCAGCAACCGACTAGCGGGGGGGCAAAATGAGCAGTTCTTC. Translating gives CASNRLAGGQNEQFF.

This clonotype has more than one count but fewer than ten. This chain links TRBV11-2 with TRBJ2-4; no clear D gene. The germline V gene encodes CDR1 SGHAT and CDR2 FQNNGV. V lost 0 bases and J lost 6, with 6 bases in between. There are 13 residues in the CDR3. The CDR3 spells CASSLEGGNIQYF. The CDR3 DNA reads as TGTGCCAGCAGCTTAGAAGGTGGAAACATTCAGTACTTC.

The gene calls are TRBV6-5 and TRBJ1-4, with 8 bases identical to TRBD1. V shed 5 bases and J 7 bases; nucleotides not matched to a gene: 6. Germline CDR1 MNHEY, CDR2 SVGAGI. CDR3 length equals 14 residues. The CDR3 sequence: CASSTQGAGEKLFF. DNA for the CDR3: TGTGCCAGCAGTACCCAGGGGGCTGGTGAAAAACTGTTTTTT.

A few counts support this clonotype. The V call is TRBV7-2, the J call TRBJ1-6; D call uncertain. The CDR3 length is 14 residues. Germline V lookup: CDR1 SGHTA, CDR2 FQGNSA. The V end lost 3 bases, the J end lost 9 bases, and 12 bases lay between the germline ends. The CDR3 protein is CASSLGILGSPLHF. CDR3 DNA: TGTGCCAGCAGCTTGGGGATTCTGGGTTCACCCCTCCACTTT.

A few counts support this clonotype. The chain employs TRBV6-5 and TRBJ1-5; possibly TRBD1 for D (6 bases). With 6 bases removed from V and 6 bases from J, the gap between germline ends came to 15 bases. Germline assignment: CDR1 MNHEY and CDR2 SVGAGI. The CDR3 contains 14 residues. The CDR3 nucleotides read TGTGCCAGCAGCCCACAGGGTCTAGGTCAGCCCCAGCATTTT. This codes for CASSPQGLGQPQHF.

The rearrangement uses TRBV7-3 and TRBJ1-1, with TRBD1 matching over 7 bases. From germline, CDR1 is SGHTA and CDR2 FQGTGA. This CDR3 spans 12 amino acids. V dropped 2 bases and J dropped 11; count of bases not matched to a gene: 5. The CDR3 region has the DNA TGTGCCAGCAGCTTAGGAACAGGGGTTGCTTTCTTT. Encoded protein: CASSLGTGVAFF.

The genes are TRBV6-2 or TRBV6-3 and TRBJ2-7; D unresolved. V was clipped by 8 bases and J by 4 bases, with 15 bases between them. The CDR3 sequence is 13 residues long. Germline assignment: CDR1 MNHEY and CDR2 SVGEGT. CDR3: CASGRSTSYEQYF. CDR3 nucleotides: TGTGCCAGCGGAAGAAGCACCTCTTACGAGCAGTACTTC.

This clonotype has only a few counts. The chain couples TRBV15 to TRBJ1-1; tentative D call: TRBD1 (5 bases). The CDR3 runs 14 residues. The V end was cut by 3 bases, the J end by 1 base, with 9 bases between. Germline loops: CDR1 LNHNV, CDR2 YYDKDF (reference sequence). CDR3 nucleotide sequence: TGTGCCACCAGCAGCCCGACAGAGAACACTGAAGCTTTCTTT. As protein: CATSSPTENTEAFF.